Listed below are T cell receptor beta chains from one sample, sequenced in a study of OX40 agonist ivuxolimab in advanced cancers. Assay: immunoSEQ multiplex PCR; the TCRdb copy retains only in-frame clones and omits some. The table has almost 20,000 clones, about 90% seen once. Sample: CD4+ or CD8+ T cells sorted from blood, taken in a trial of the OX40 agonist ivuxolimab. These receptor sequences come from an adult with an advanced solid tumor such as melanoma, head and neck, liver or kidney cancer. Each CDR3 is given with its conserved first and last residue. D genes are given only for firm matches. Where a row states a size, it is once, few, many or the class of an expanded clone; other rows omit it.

TGTGCCAGCAGTCAGACTGCCGGCGCGTACGGCTACACCTTC,CASSQTAGAYGYTF,TRBJ1-2,TRBV5-6,-,-
TGCGCCAGCAGCTTGGAAGAGGGGTCAAGGTACGAGCAGTACTTC,CASSLEEGSRYEQYF,TRBJ2-7,TRBV5-1,-,-
TGTGCCAGTAGCCGGGCTAGAGGGAACAATGAGCAGTTCTTC,CASSRARGNNEQFF,TRBJ2-1,TRBV19,-,-
TGTGCCAGTAGTATAGGTGGCTCTGGGGCCAACGTCCTGACTTTC,CASSIGGSGANVLTF,TRBJ2-6,TRBV19,-,-
TGTGCCGGGGTAGGCGGCGGGGTAGCCAAAAACATTCAGTACTTC,CAGVGGGVAKNIQYF,TRBJ2-4,TRBV25-1,-,-
TGTGCCAGCAGTTACCGGGCTAGCGGACCCTCCTACGAGCAGTACTTC,CASSYRASGPSYEQYF,TRBJ2-7,TRBV6-6,TRBD2,-
TGTGCCAGCAGTTACGCCGGGGTGAGGTACGAGCAGTACTTC,CASSYAGVRYEQYF,TRBJ2-7,TRBV6-5,-,-
TGCGCCAGCAGCTTGGAAGACTTCCTTAGCACAGATACGCAGTATTTT,CASSLEDFLSTDTQYF,TRBJ2-3,TRBV5-1,-,-
TGTGCCAGCAGTGAACCAAACAGGGGTCCCTACGAGCAGTACTTC,CASSEPNRGPYEQYF,TRBJ2-7,TRBV6-1,TRBD1,-
TGTGCCATCAAGTCGGGGGCAGATACGCAGTATTTT,CAIKSGADTQYF,TRBJ2-3,TRBV14,-,-
TGTGCCAGCAGTTTTGGCAGGGGCTATGGCTACACCTTC,CASSFGRGYGYTF,TRBJ1-2,TRBV27,-,-
TGTGCCACCAGCAGAGGGGGTAGCGGGAATATCTACGAGCAGTACTTC,CATSRGGSGNIYEQYF,TRBJ2-7,TRBV15,TRBD2,-
TGTGCCAGTAGTATTGGGAGACAGGGGAGGAGTGAGCAGTTCTTC,CASSIGRQGRSEQFF,TRBJ2-1,TRBV19,TRBD1,-
TGTGCCAGCAGAGGGGAGGGTAATTCACCCCTCCACTTT,CASRGEGNSPLHF,TRBJ1-6,TRBV2,-,-
TGTGCCAGCAGCCAAGAGGGGGCTTCCTACGAGCAGTACTTC,CASSQEGASYEQYF,TRBJ2-7,TRBV16,TRBD1,-
TGTGCCAGCAGCGTTCGGGACAGGGGTAAAAACATTCAGTACTTC,CASSVRDRGKNIQYF,TRBJ2-4,TRBV7-8,TRBD1,-
TGTGCCAGCAGCTTAGGGGCCGCCTACAATGAGCAGTTCTTC,CASSLGAAYNEQFF,TRBJ2-1,TRBV7-9,-,-
TGTGCCAGCAGCCTGACTAGCGGGAGGGGGTCCGGGGAGCTGTTTTTT,CASSLTSGRGSGELFF,TRBJ2-2,TRBV7-2,TRBD2,-
TGTGCTAGTGGTTTGGCAGATCAGGGTAACCCCTGGGGGAGGGCCCAGTACTTC,CASGLADQGNPWGRAQYF,TRBJ2-5,TRBV12-5,TRBD2,-
TGTGCCAGTAGTCCCGGGACAGGGGGACTTTATGGCTACACCTTC,CASSPGTGGLYGYTF,TRBJ1-2,TRBV19,TRBD1,-
TGTGCCAGTAGACAGGCTGGCTACGAGCAGTACTTC,CASRQAGYEQYF,TRBJ2-7,TRBV14,-,-
TGTGCCAGCAGCTACAGGGGTGGGGAAGCTTTCTTT,CASSYRGGEAFF,TRBJ1-1,TRBV11-3,TRBD1,-
TGCGCCAGCAGCCCTACAGCGGGCAGCAGGGGCTACGAGCAGTACTTC,CASSPTAGSRGYEQYF,TRBJ2-7,TRBV4-1,-,-
TGTGCCAGCTCATATAGCAGCAATCAGCCCCAGCATTTT,CASSYSSNQPQHF,TRBJ1-5,TRBV2,-,-
TGTGCCAGCAGCCAACCGGCCGGTGAAGCTTTCTTT,CASSQPAGEAFF,TRBJ1-1,TRBV6-6,-,-
TGTGCCAGTAGTATTGCGCCAGGGGGGACCTATGAGCAGTTCTTC,CASSIAPGGTYEQFF,TRBJ2-1,TRBV19,-,-
TGTGCCAGCAGCCACACAGGGGGTAAACTCTCTGGGGCCAACGTCCTGACTTTC,CASSHTGGKLSGANVLTF,TRBJ2-6,TRBV11-2,TRBD1,-
TGTGCCAGCAGGCTAGGAGGGACAACCTACGAGCAGTACTTC,CASRLGGTTYEQYF,TRBJ2-7,TRBV7-9,-,-
TGTGCCAGCAAATCAGGGTTGAACACTGAAGCTTTCTTT,CASKSGLNTEAFF,TRBJ1-1,TRBV25-1,-,-
TGTGCCAGCAGCTGGGGAAGGGCGGGGGCCGACACAGATACGCAGTATTTT,CASSWGRAGADTDTQYF,TRBJ2-3,TRBV5-8,-,-
TGTGCCATCAGACCGGGACAGGATAGCAATCAGCCCCAGCATTTT,CAIRPGQDSNQPQHF,TRBJ1-5,TRBV10-3,TRBD1,-
TGCGCCAGCAGCCAAGACAAGCGGGACACAGATACGCAGTATTTT,CASSQDKRDTDTQYF,TRBJ2-3,TRBV7-9,TRBD2,few
TGTGCCAGCAGTTTACAAGCGATCTCAACCTACAATGAGCAGTTCTTC,CASSLQAISTYNEQFF,TRBJ2-1,TRBV27,-,-
TGTGCCAGCAGCTTGTCGGGGAACACTGAAGCTTTCTTT,CASSLSGNTEAFF,TRBJ1-1,TRBV11-2,-,-
TGTGCCAGCTCACCACAGGACACGCTCACAGATACGCAGTATTTT,CASSPQDTLTDTQYF,TRBJ2-3,TRBV18,-,-
TGCGCCAGCAGCCAAGAGAAAGCGGGAGCCTACGAGCAGTACTTC,CASSQEKAGAYEQYF,TRBJ2-7,TRBV4-3,TRBD2,few
TGTGCCAGCAGTTACTTCGGGGGCACTGAAGCTTTCTTT,CASSYFGGTEAFF,TRBJ1-1,TRBV6-5,-,-
TGTGCCAGCAGTGAATGGGAGAACACTGAAGCTTTCTTT,CASSEWENTEAFF,TRBJ1-1,TRBV2,-,few
TGCGCCAGCAGTGATGGTCCCTTTAGAGAGACCCAGTACTTC,CASSDGPFRETQYF,TRBJ2-5,TRBV10-2,-,-
TGTGCCTGGAGCGCTTCAGGGGGGAACTATGGCTACACCTTC,CAWSASGGNYGYTF,TRBJ1-2,TRBV30,TRBD1,-
TGTGCCAGCAGCTATAGGGACGGCCTACGGGATACGCAGTATTTT,CASSYRDGLRDTQYF,TRBJ2-3,TRBV5-6,-,-
TGTGCCAGCAGTGACGGGACTAGCGGGGGGAATGAGCAGTTCTTC,CASSDGTSGGNEQFF,TRBJ2-1,TRBV6-4,TRBD2,once
TGTGCCAGCAGTGAAATTCTTCAGGGGTGGGACCAAGAGACCCAGTACTTC,CASSEILQGWDQETQYF,TRBJ2-5,TRBV2,-,-
TGTGCCAGCAGTGAAGCCGGACTAGCGGGGGGGCTAGGGCTGTTTTTT,CASSEAGLAGGLGLFF,TRBJ2-2,TRBV6-1,TRBD2,-
TGTGCCTGGAGTGTGTCTGGAAACACCATATATTTT,CAWSVSGNTIYF,TRBJ1-3,TRBV30,-,-
TGTGCCACCAGCAGAGCCGCCGGACAGGGTAGTGGAAACACCATATATTTT,CATSRAAGQGSGNTIYF,TRBJ1-3,TRBV15,TRBD1,-
TGTGCCAGCTCACCTGCGGGACGGAGCGAGCAGTACTTC,CASSPAGRSEQYF,TRBJ2-7,TRBV18,-,-
TGTGCCAGCAGTCACTTTAGCGGGGGCACAGATACGCAGTATTTT,CASSHFSGGTDTQYF,TRBJ2-3,TRBV6-6,TRBD2,-
TGTGCCAGCAGCGAGTTAAAAGGACAGGGATCCGAGCAGTACTTC,CASSELKGQGSEQYF,TRBJ2-7,TRBV7-8,TRBD1,-
TGTGCCAGCAGCTTGGAGGCTGGGGCCAACGTCCTGACTTTC,CASSLEAGANVLTF,TRBJ2-6,TRBV5-4,-,few
TGTGCCAGCAGGGGGGACCGCTACTACGAGCAGTACTTC,CASRGDRYYEQYF,TRBJ2-7,TRBV11-2,-,-
TGTGCCTCCAGCCAGGGACAGGTTCCCTACGAGCAGTACTTC,CASSQGQVPYEQYF,TRBJ2-7,TRBV2,TRBD1,-
TGCGCCAGCAGTCGGGGGACCGGGGATGAAAAACTGTTTTTT,CASSRGTGDEKLFF,TRBJ1-4,TRBV5-1,-,-
TGTGCCAGCAGCCAAGGACAGTACAATGAGCAGTTCTTC,CASSQGQYNEQFF,TRBJ2-1,TRBV7-2,-,once
TGTGCCAGCAGTTCCCCGGACGCTACTCAGTTCTTC,CASSSPDATQFF,TRBJ2-1,TRBV6-5,-,-
TGTGCTAGCAGCCAGGACAGCCCCCAAGAGACCCAGTACTTC,CASSQDSPQETQYF,TRBJ2-5,TRBV7-7,-,-
TGTGCCACTGGGTTACTAGCGGGAGTTAAAGATACGCAGTATTTT,CATGLLAGVKDTQYF,TRBJ2-3,TRBV15,TRBD2,-
TGCGCCAGCAGCTTGGGCTCTGGAAACACCATATATTTT,CASSLGSGNTIYF,TRBJ1-3,TRBV5-1,-,-
TGCGCCAGCAGCCACGGACTAGCGGGGGCTTGGGCGCAAGAGACCCAGTACTTC,CASSHGLAGAWAQETQYF,TRBJ2-5,TRBV4-1,TRBD2,-